What follows describes a single T cell receptor beta chain. This PCR relied on a set of 60 Vbeta primers and 13 Jbeta primers. Some clones are missing from TCRdb's copy, which holds only in-frame ones; the method was immunoSEQ multiplex PCR. The repertoire consists of approximately 120,000 clones, with around 70% occurring once and the leading ten covering under 3.5%. This specimen belongs to a study of cytomegalovirus exposure and HLA in healthy donors. V was clipped by 2 bases and J by 4 bases, with 12 bases between them. CDR1 and CDR2 from the germline V gene are PRHDT and FYEKMQ (reference sequence). The CDR3 is made up of 14 amino acids.

The origin of this receptor is a man between 25 and 39 years old in good health and CMV-seronegative. The sequenced sample was PBMCs. The chain combines TRBV13 with TRBJ2-7; D is perhaps TRBD1 (6 bases). The CDR3 coding sequence is TGTGCCAGCAGCTTATCGGACAGTAAGTACGAGCAGTACTTC. It encodes CASSLSDSKYEQYF.